These 10 T cell receptor beta chains originate from one sample sequenced in a study of T cells after yellow fever vaccination. A single record per CDR3 protein comes from TCRdb applying MiXCR to the 5' RACE reads. This table holds 300,000 or so distinct CDR3 sequences, around 6.8% found once. The sample here was PBMCs, taken 35 to 50 days after the first yellow fever vaccination. Every receptor here comes from a man younger than 30 who received the YFV17D yellow fever vaccine.

V and J are TRBV10-3 and TRBJ2-1; 8 nucleotides align to TRBD1. Trimming cost V 3 bases and J 7 bases; bases outside gene matches: 11. The CDR3 runs to 16 residues. Germline V CDR1 and CDR2: ENHRY, SYGVKD. The CDR3 region has the DNA TGTGCCATCAGTGACCCGGGCAGGGGGCGAAGGAATGAGCAGTTCTTC. As protein: CAISDPGRGRRNEQFF.

There are a few counts of this clonotype. The chain recombines TRBV3-1 with TRBJ1-4; 7 nucleotides match TRBD1. J lost 13 bases, V lost 3 bases, and 14 bases had no gene match. CDR1 and CDR2 (germline): LGHDT, YNNKEL (reference sequence). CDR3 length: 15 residues. The CDR3 is CASSQRLPQGVGLFF. For the CDR3, the DNA is TGTGCCAGCAGCCAGAGACTCCCCCAGGGGGTCGGACTGTTTTTT.

This clonotype occurred a few times. The chain recombines TRBV5-6 with TRBJ1-5; D possibly corresponds to TRBD1 (5 bases). The CDR3 is 14 residues long. V was cut by 5 bases and J by 9 bases, with 18 bases left in between. The germline gives CDR1 SGHDT, CDR2 YYEEEE. CDR3 nucleotides: TGTGCCAGCAGTCGGGGCGGTGTTGAGGTGCCCCAGCATTTT. This encodes CASSRGGVEVPQHF. The full variable domain, its missing parts supplied by reference TRBV5-6 and TRBJ1-5, is DAGVTQSPTHLIKTRGQQVTLRCSPKSGHDTVSWYQQALGQGPQFIFQYYEEEERQRGNFPDRFSGHQFPNYSSELNVNALLLGDSALYLCASSRGGVEVPQHFGDGTRLSIL.

This clonotype was counted ten times or more. The rearrangement uses TRBV5-1 and TRBJ2-1; TRBD2 aligns across 15 bases. Germline V CDR1 and CDR2: SGHRS, YFSETQ. After removal of 4 bases from V and 6 bases from J, the junction contained 5 bases not matched to a gene. This CDR3 is built from 16 residues. In DNA form, the CDR3 reads TGCGCCAGCAGCGCGGGACTAGCGGGGGGATTCAATGAGCAGTTCTTC. This encodes CASSAGLAGGFNEQFF.

This clonotype was seen more than once but under ten times. This chain connects TRBV12-3 or TRBV12-4 to TRBJ1-6; TRBD1 aligns across 7 bases. Trimming took 6 bases from V and 8 from J; bases not matched to a gene: 10. The CDR3 is 15 amino acids. DNA of the CDR3: TGTGCCAGCAGCCTAGACAGGGCCGGGGATTCACCCCTCCACTTT. It specifies CASSLDRAGDSPLHF.

V is TRBV20-1 and J is TRBJ2-2, with D perhaps TRBD1 (5 bases). V lost 8 bases, J lost 8 bases, and 21 bases lay in between. This CDR3 has 14 residues. Germline assignment: CDR1 DFQATT and CDR2 SNEGSKA (reference sequence). CDR3 DNA: TGCAGTCCAACAAGGCAGGGTATCGGGGGGGAGCTGTTTTTT. Protein product: CSPTRQGIGGELFF.

This clonotype was detected ten times or more. One junction end does not reproduce the germline sequence, and a read error may be involved. V is TRBV7-7 and J is TRBJ2-5; D unresolved. Germline V gene sequence: CDR1 SSHAT, CDR2 FNYEAQ (reference sequence). The CDR3 runs to 13 residues. The CDR3 here is CASSNLGDGTQYF. CDR3 in DNA: TGTGCTAGCAGCAACCTCGGAGACGGGACCCAGTACTTC.

This clonotype has at least ten counts. This chain uses TRBV7-2 with TRBJ2-7; D call uncertain. Per germline, CDR1 SGHTA and CDR2 FQGNSA. The V gene lost 3 bases and the J gene lost 2 bases, with 8 bases spanning the gap. CDR3 length: 13 residues. CDR3 bases: TGTGCCAGCAGCTTCACCACAGCCTACGAGCAGTACGTC. Its protein is CASSFTTAYEQYV.

This clonotype was picked up a small number of times. The V and J genes are TRBV5-5 and TRBJ1-2; D ambiguous. This CDR3 spans 16 amino acids. Germline V gives CDR1 SGHKS, CDR2 YYEKEE (reference sequence). V was pared by 0 bases and J by 4 bases, with 16 bases between. CDR3 sequence reads: CASSLGIATTGYGYTF. CDR3 DNA sequence: TGTGCCAGCAGCTTGGGGATAGCCACTACTGGCTATGGCTACACCTTC. The full variable domain, with the rest looked up from reference TRBV5-5 and TRBJ1-2, is DAGVTQSPTHLIKTRGQQVTLRCSPISGHKSVSWYQQVLGQGPQFIFQYYEKEERGRGNFPDRFSARQFPNYSSELNVNALLLGDSALYLCASSLGIATTGYGYTFGSGTRLTVV.

This clonotype showed up just a few times. The chain carries TRBV9 and TRBJ1-2, with 7 positions matching TRBD1. The germline gives CDR1 SGDLS, CDR2 YYNGEE. The CDR3 totals 14 residues. The V gene end was trimmed by 0 bases and the J gene end by 5 bases; junction bases not matched to a gene: 4. CDR3 sequence: CASSVATGAYGYTF. CDR3 DNA sequence: TGTGCCAGCAGCGTAGCCACAGGGGCGTATGGCTACACCTTC.